Described below is a single T cell receptor (beta chain) sequence and its context. Only a few counts were recorded for this clonotype. It has no known antigen specificity. No per-base quality is available; no much larger clone lies one base away. Libraries were constructed by 5' RACE. For sequencing, an Illumina HiSeq 2500 was employed. A second PCR of about 7 to 12 cycles was performed with a sample-barcoded 5' primer and a J-beta primer mix. Each TCR beta cDNA molecule received a unique molecular identifier from a template-switch 5' adaptor carrying 12 random nucleotides. Each sample yielded at least 3 million CDR3-containing paired-end reads. All of the RNA was converted into first-strand cDNA using the Mint cDNA synthesis kit, with a TRBC-specific oligonucleotide serving as the primer. Following uracil-DNA glycosylase treatment, a first 18-cycle PCR with universal primers M1SS and BC2_uni_R was performed on all cDNA. Per the source publication's procedure: For normalization, 1 million high-quality reads, each with a distinct molecular identifier, were randomly selected from each sample. Instead of being binned into consensus sequences, reads with shared molecular identifiers were discarded. MiTCR, run with a Q25 quality threshold and the strictest error-elimination algorithm, handled CDR3 identification, clonotype clustering and error correction. A nonparametric unseen species model with Euler transformation was used to estimate a lower bound on total TCR beta diversity. TCRdb reworked the public reads: Q25 trimming with fastp, MiXCR clone assembly, productive beta chains retained. CDR3 protein duplicates are merged, each entry listing the most common genes and DNA. TCRdb assigned the V and J calls; the authors' analysis was not used. The sample contains under 1 million distinct CDR3 sequences, around two fifths of them found a single time. The ten largest clones add up to around 21% of the sample.

Systemically healthy Caucasian individuals from Russia, 35 to 40 in total and aged about 6 to 100 years, were included as donors. Each donor gave ten milliliters of peripheral blood, collected into EDTA-treated Vacutainer tubes. Ficoll-Paque density-gradient centrifugation was used to isolate PBMCs, with at least 6.5 million obtained per sample. Total RNA was extracted from PBMCs with Trizol reagent, with at least 5 micrograms obtained per sample. The percentages of naive CD45RAhigh/CD27high T cells were determined by flow cytometry on a PBMC aliquot from every donor. These data belong to a study of blood T cells in healthy people across ages (dated by TCRdb to 2015 to 2017). The study in broad terms: In model experiments, template switching captured roughly one uniquely barcoded TCR beta cDNA molecule for every two T cells. The donors were divided into four age groups: young (average around 16 years), middle-aged (about 39), aged (62) and long-lived (around 87). To avoid experimental bias, donors of different ages were spread randomly across the sequencing lanes. For two donors (one aged 18 to 30 and one aged 80 or older), the study analyzed two additional independent replicas of 1 million unique cDNA reads from the same blood draw. Age-related changes in TCR beta repertoire diversity were measured in the study by deep sequencing normalized with unique cDNA molecular identifiers.

What the work shows at the level of the full study, not this receptor alone: Since profiling was done on bulk unsorted PBMCs, naive and antigen-experienced compartments could not be conclusively compared. The percentage of naive T cells measured by flow cytometry correlated strongly with observed TCR beta diversity. The CMV infection status of donors was not known, potentially confounding age-related changes in expanded clonotypes. The long-lived group showed more naive CD4+ T cells, fewer expanded clones and increased TCR diversity than the aged group, suggesting age selection. Estimates of total diversity based on one million sequenced T cells were regarded as lower bounds and as underestimates. As age increased, observed TCR beta diversity per million T cells dropped in a roughly linear way, and a significant reduction was already evident by age 40.

The sequenced sample consisted of blood. This clonotype was sampled from a man aged 55 to 69 in good health.

The CDR3 protein is CASSLPGTSRETQYF. At the DNA level, the sequence is TGTGCCAGCAGCCTGCCCGGGACTAGCAGAGAGACCCAGTACTTC. The sequence is built from TRBV3-1 and TRBJ2-5, and TRBD2 aligns with 9 junction nucleotides. CDR1 and CDR2, looked up from the germline V gene (reference sequence), are LGHDT and YNNKEL. CDR3 length: 15 amino acids, cysteine to phenylalanine. The retained sequence is limited to the CDR3, 45 bases, with the frame set at the first base. Germline trimming: 4 bases from V, 4 bases from J; junction bases outside gene matches: 7.